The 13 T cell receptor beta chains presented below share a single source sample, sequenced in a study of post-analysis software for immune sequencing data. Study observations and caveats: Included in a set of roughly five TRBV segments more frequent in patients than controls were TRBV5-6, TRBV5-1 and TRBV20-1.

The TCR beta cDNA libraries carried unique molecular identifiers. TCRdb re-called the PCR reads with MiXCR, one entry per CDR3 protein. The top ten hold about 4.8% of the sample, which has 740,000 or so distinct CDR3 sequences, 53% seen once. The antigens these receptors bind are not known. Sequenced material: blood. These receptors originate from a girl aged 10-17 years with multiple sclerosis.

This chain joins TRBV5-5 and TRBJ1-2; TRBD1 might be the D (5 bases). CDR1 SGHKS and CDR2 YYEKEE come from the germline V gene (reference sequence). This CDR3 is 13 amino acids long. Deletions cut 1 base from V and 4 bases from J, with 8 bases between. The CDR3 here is CASSLQGPYGYTF. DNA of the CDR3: TGTGCCAGCAGCTTGCAGGGTCCCTATGGCTACACCTTC.

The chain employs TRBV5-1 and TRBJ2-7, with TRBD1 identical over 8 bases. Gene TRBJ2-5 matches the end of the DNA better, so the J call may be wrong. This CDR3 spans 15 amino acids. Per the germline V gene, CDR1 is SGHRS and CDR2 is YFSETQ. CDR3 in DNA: TGCGCCAGCAGCTTGGGGGACAGGACGGCGGAGACCCAGTACTTC. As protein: CASSLGDRTAETQYF.

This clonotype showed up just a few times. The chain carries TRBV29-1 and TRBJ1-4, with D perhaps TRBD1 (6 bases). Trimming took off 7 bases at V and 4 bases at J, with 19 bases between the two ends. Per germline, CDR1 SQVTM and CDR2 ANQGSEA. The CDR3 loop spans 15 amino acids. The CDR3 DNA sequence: TGCAGCGCGACAATTTTTCCACAGGGTAATGAAAAACTGTTTTTT. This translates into CSATIFPQGNEKLFF.

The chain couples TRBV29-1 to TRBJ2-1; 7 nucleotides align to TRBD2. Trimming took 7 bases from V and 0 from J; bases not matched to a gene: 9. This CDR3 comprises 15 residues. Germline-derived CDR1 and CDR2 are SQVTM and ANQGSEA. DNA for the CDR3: TGCAGCGGGGATTTGGGGGGGGGCTCCTACAATGAGCAGTTCTTC. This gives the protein CSGDLGGGSYNEQFF.

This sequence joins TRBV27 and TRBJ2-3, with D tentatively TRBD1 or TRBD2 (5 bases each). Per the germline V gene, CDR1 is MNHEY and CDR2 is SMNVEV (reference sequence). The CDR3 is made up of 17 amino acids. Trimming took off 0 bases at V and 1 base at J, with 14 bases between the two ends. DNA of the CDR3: TGTGCCAGCAGTTTATCCCGACGGGGCAGGGGCACAGATACGCAGTATTTT. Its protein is CASSLSRRGRGTDTQYF.

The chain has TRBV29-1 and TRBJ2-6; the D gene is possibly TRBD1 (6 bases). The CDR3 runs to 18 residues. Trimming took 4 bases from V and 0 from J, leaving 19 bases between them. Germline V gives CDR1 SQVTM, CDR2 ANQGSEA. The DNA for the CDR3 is TGCAGCGTTGTAGGGGGAGCTCTTGGGAGCTCTGGGGCCAACGTCCTGACTTTC. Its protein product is CSVVGGALGSSGANVLTF.

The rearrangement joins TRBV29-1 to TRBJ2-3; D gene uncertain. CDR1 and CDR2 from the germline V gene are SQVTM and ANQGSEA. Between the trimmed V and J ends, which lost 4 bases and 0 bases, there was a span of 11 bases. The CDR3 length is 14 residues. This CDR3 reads CSVVFSSSTDTQYF. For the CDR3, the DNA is TGCAGCGTTGTGTTCAGCTCTAGCACAGATACGCAGTATTTT.

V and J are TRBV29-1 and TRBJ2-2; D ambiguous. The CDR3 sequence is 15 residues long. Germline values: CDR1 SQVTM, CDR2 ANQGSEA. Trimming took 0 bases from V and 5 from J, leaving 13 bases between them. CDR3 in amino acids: CSVEDARSRTGELFF. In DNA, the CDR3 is TGCAGCGTTGAAGACGCCAGGAGTAGAACCGGGGAGCTGTTTTTT.

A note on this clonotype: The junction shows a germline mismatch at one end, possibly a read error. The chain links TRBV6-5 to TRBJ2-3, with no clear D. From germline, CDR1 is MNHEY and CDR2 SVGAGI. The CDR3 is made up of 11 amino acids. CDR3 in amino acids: CACSHTDTQYF. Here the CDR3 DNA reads TGTGCCTGCAGTCACACAGATACGCAGTATTTT.

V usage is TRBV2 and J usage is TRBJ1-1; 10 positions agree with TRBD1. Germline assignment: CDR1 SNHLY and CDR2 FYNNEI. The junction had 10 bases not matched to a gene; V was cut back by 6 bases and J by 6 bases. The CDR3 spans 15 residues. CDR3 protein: CASRDLGQGFAEAFF. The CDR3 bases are TGTGCCAGCAGGGACCTGGGACAGGGGTTTGCTGAAGCTTTCTTT. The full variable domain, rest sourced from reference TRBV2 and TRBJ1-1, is EPEVTQTPSHQVTQMGQEVILRCVPISNHLYFYWYRQILGQKVEFLVSFYNNEISEKSEIFDDQFSVERPDGSNFTLKIRSTKLEDSAMYFCASRDLGQGFAEAFFGQGTRLTVV.

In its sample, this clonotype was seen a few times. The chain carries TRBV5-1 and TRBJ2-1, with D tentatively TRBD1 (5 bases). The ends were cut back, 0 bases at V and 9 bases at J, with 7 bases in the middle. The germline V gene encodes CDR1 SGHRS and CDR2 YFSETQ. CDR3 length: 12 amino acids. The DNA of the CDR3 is TGCGCCAGCAGCTTGGAGGGGATTGAGCAGTTCTTC. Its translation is CASSLEGIEQFF.

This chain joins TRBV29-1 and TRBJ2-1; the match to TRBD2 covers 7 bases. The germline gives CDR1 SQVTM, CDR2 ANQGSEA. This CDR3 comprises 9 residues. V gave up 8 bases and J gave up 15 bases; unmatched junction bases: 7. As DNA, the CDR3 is TGCAGCAAACCTGGGACTATGTTCTTC. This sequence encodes CSKPGTMFF.

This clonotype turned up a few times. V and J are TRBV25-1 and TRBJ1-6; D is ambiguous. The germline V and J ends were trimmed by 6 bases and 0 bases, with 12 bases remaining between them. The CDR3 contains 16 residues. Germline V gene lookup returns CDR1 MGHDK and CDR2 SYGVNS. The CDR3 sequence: CASREDRGSYNSPLHF. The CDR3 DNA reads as TGTGCCAGCAGAGAGGACCGAGGCTCCTATAATTCACCCCTCCACTTT.